This TCR beta chain was captured by sequencing in a study of CD8+ T cells in alopecia areata. Across the whole study: Treated patients were dosed with oral tofacitinib, taking 5 to 10 mg twice daily. A 6-month period off drug followed tofacitinib, which lasted 6 to 18 months. Study conclusions and caveats: On tofacitinib, scalp clonality and expanded CD8+ clones among top 100 fell significantly. TCRs were shared less clearly across patients than in mice, possibly for HLA-related reasons.

Extracted RNA was reverse transcribed, and the resulting cDNA served as sequencing template. Only in-frame clones appear in the TCRdb table, and some are missing; sequencing was by immunoSEQ multiplex PCR. The top ten clones hold around 20% of a sample with about 76,000 clones, around 65% of them seen once. In regard to this clone: The target antigen is unknown.

Treatment here: oral pan-JAK inhibitor, 5-10 mg twice daily. The sample consisted of CD8+ T cells sorted from blood, taken at week 24, from a patient treated with tofacitinib. The TCR sequence derives from a human donor with alopecia areata.

In nucleotides, the CDR3 is TGTGCCAGCACGGGGGGAGTGAGCACTGAAGCTTTCTTT. Translated, it gives CASTGGVSTEAFF. This chain uses TRBV7-9 with TRBJ1-1, with D tentatively TRBD1 (5 bases). Germline CDR1 SEHNR, CDR2 FQNEAQ (reference sequence). Trimming left V 7 bases short and J 4 bases short, with 13 bases between. The CDR3 is 13 amino acids.